The source of this T cell receptor (beta chain) is a study of CD8 T cells in Susac syndrome. The multiple sclerosis control cohort comprised treatment-naive individuals presenting with stable or active relapsing-remitting disease. RNA was extracted with the RNeasy kit, and a quantity of about 0.45 to 1 ug was reverse transcribed using random hexamers. The authors amplified TCR beta CDR3 across 54 Vbeta and 13 Jbeta using immunoSEQ multiplex PCR. TCRdb ran MiXCR on the immunoSEQ multiplex PCR reads and lists one entry per CDR3 protein. Among about 150,000 distinct CDR3 sequences listed, roughly 94% were seen once. CDR3 length: 16 residues. After removal of 6 bases from V and 0 bases from J, the junction contained 8 bases not matched to a gene. Germline V gives CDR1 MNHEY, CDR2 SMNVEV (reference sequence). This clonotype has just one count.

The sample consisted of CD8+ T cells from PBMCs. The V and J genes are TRBV27 and TRBJ1-5; 7 bases agree with TRBD1. The source of this sequence is a human donor with multiple sclerosis. The CDR3 coding sequence is TGTGCCAGCAGCCCCTCCCAGGGGGATAGCAATCAGCCCCAGCATTTT. Translation: CASSPSQGDSNQPQHF.